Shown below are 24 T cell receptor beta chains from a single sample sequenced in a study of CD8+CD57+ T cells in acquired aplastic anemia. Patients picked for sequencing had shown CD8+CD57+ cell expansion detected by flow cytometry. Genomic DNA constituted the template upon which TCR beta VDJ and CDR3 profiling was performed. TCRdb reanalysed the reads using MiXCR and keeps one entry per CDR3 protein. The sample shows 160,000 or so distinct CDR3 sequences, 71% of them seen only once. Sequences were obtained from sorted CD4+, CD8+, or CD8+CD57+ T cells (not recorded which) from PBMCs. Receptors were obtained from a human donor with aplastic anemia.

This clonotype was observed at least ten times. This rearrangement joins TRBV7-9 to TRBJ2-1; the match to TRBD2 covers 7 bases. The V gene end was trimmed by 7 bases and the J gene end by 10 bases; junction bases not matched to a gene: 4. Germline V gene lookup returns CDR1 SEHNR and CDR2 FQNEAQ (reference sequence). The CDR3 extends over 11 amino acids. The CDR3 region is CASNLGGEQFF. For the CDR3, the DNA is TGTGCCAGCAACTTGGGAGGGGAGCAGTTCTTC.

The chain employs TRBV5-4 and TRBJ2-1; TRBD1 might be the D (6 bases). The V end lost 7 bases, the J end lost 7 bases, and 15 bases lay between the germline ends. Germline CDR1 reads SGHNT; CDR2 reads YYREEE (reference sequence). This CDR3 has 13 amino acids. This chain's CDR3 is CASRPKQGNEQFF. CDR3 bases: TGTGCCAGCCGGCCAAAACAGGGAAATGAGCAGTTCTTC.

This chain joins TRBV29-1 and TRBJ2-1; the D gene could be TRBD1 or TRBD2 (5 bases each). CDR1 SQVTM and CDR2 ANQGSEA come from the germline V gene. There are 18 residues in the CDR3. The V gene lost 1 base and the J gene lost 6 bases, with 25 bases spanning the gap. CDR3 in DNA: TGCAGCGTTGAAGGTACCAGTGGGGGTAGCCCCTCGCGCAATGAGCAGTTCTTC. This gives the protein CSVEGTSGGSPSRNEQFF.

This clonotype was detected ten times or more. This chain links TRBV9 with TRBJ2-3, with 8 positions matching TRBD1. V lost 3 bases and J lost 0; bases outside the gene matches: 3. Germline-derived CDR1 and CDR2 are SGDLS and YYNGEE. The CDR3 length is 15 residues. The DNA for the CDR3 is TGTGCCAGCAGCGCGGACAGGGATAGCACAGATACGCAGTATTTT. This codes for CASSADRDSTDTQYF.

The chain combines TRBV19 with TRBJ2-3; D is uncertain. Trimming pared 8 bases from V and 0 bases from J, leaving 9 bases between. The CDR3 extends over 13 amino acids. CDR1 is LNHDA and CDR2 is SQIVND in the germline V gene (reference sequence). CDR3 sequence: CASRSDSTDTQYF. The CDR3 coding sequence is TGTGCCAGTCGAAGTGATAGCACAGATACGCAGTATTTT.

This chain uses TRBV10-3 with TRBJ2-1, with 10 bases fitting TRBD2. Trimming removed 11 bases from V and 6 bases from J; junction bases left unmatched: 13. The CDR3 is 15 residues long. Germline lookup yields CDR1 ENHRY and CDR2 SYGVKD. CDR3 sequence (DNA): TGTGCCGCCGCCTTAGCGGGAGGTGCCCTCAATGAGCAGTTCTTC. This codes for CAAALAGGALNEQFF.

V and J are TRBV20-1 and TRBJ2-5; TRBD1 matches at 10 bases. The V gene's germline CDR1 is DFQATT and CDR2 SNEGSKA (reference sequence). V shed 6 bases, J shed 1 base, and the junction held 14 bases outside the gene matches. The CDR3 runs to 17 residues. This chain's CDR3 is CSADKAGTGATQETQYF. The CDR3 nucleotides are TGCAGTGCCGACAAAGCCGGGACAGGGGCTACCCAAGAGACCCAGTACTTC.

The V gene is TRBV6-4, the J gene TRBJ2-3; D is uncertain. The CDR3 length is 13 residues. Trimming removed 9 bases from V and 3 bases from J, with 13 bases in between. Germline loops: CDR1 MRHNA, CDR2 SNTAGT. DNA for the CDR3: TGTGCCAGTGGAAATTTTTCGACAGATACGCAGTATTTT. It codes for CASGNFSTDTQYF.

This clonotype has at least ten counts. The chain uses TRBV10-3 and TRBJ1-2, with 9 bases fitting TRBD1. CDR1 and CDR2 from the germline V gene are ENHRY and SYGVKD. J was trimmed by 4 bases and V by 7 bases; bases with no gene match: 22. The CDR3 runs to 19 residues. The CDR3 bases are TGTGCCATCACAGAGTGGGTCCTACCGCGGGACAGGGTCGGCTATGGCTACACCTTC. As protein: CAITEWVLPRDRVGYGYTF.

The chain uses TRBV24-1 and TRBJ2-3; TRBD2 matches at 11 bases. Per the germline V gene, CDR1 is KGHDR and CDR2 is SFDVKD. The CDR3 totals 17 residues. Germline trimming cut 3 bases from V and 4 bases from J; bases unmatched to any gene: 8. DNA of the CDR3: TGTGCCACCAGTGATGGGCTAGCGGGGGGAGTCCCAGATACGCAGTATTTT. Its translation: CATSDGLAGGVPDTQYF.

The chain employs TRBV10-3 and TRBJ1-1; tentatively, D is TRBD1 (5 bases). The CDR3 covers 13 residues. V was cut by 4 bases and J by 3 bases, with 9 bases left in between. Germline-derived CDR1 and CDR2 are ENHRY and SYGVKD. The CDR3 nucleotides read TGTGCCATCAGTGCTGAGGGGTACACTGAAGCTTTCTTT. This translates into CAISAEGYTEAFF.

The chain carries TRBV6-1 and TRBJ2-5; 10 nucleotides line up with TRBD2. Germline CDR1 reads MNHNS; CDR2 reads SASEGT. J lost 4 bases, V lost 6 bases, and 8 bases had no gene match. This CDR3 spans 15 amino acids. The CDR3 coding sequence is TGTGCCAGCAGAAACACAGCGGGAGGGCCAGAGACCCAGTACTTC. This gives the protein CASRNTAGGPETQYF.

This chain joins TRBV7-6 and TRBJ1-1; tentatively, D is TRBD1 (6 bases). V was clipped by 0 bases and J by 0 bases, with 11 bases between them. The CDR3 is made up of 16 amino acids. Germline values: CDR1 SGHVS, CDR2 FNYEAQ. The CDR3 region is CASSLAAGALNTEAFF. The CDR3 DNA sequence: TGTGCCAGCAGCTTAGCCGCGGGGGCTTTGAACACTGAAGCTTTCTTT.

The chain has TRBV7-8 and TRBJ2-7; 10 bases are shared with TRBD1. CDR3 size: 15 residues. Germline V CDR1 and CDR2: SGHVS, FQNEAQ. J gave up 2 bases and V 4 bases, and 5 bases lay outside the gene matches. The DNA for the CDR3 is TGTGCCAGCAGCTACATGGACAGGGGGACCTACGAGCAGTACTTC. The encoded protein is CASSYMDRGTYEQYF.

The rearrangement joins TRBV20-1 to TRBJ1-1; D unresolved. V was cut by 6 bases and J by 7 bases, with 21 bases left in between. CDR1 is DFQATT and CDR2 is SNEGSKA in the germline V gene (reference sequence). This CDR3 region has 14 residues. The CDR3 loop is CSAKGSLKAVEAFF. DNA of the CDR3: TGCAGTGCCAAGGGCTCTCTAAAGGCAGTTGAAGCTTTCTTT.

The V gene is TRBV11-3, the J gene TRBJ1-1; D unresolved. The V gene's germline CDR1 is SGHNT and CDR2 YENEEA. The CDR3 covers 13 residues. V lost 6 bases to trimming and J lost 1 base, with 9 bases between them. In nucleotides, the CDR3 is TGTGCCAGCAGTGTATATCAGAACACTGAAGCTTTCTTT. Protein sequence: CASSVYQNTEAFF.

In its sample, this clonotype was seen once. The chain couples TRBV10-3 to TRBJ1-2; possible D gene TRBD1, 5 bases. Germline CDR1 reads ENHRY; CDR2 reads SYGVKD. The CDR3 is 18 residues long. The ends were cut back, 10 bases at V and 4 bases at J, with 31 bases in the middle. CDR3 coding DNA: TGTGCCAGCAGACCACCTGCCCGGGGGGTATCGCTATTCTATGGCTACACCTTC. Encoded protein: CASRPPARGVSLFYGYTF.

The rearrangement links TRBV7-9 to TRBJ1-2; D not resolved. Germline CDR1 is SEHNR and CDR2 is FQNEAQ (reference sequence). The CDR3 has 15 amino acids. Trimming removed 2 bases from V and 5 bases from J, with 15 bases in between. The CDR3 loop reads CASSLYETSTYGYTF. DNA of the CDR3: TGTGCCAGCAGCTTATACGAGACATCAACTTATGGCTACACCTTC.

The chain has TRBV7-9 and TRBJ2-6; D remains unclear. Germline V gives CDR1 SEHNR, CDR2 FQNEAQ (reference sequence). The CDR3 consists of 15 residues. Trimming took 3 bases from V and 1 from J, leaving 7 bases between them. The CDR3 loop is CASSFSASGANVLTF. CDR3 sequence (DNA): TGTGCCAGCAGCTTTTCTGCGTCTGGGGCCAACGTCCTGACTTTC.

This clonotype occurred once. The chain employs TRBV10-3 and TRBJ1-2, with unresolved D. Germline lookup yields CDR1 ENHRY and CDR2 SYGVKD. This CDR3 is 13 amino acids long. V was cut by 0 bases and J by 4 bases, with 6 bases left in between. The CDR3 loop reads CAISESGSYGYTF. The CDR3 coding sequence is TGTGCCATCAGTGAGTCGGGCAGCTATGGCTACACCTTC.

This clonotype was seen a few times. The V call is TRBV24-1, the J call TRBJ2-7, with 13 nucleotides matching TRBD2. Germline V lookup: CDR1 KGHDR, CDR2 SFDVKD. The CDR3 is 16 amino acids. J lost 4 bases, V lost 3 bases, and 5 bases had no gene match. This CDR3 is CATSDTGTSGIYEQYF. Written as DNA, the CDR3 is TGTGCCACCAGTGATACCGGGACTAGCGGGATATACGAGCAGTACTTC.

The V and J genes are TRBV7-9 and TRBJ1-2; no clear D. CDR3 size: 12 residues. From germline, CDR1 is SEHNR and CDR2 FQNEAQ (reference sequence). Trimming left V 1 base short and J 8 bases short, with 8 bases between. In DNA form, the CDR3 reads TGTGCCAGCAGCTTAGGGTCTGTGGGCTACACCTTC. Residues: CASSLGSVGYTF.

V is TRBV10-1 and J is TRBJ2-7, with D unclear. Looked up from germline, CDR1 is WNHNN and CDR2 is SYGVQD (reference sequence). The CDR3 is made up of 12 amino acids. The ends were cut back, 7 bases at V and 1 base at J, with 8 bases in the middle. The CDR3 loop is CASTHSSYEQYF. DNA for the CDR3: TGCGCCAGCACCCACAGTTCCTACGAGCAGTACTTC.

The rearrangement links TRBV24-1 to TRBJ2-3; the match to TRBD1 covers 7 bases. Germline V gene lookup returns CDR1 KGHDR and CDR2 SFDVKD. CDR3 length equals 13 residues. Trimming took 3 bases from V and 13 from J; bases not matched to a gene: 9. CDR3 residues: CATSDGPGGSEYF. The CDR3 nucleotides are TGTGCCACCAGTGATGGCCCAGGGGGATCTGAGTATTTT.